The 10 T cell receptor beta chains below were found in one sample sequenced in a study of regulatory T cells in long-lasting Graves disease. Indicated time point: newly diagnosed GD, antithyroid drugs for less than 3 months. Extracted RNA from PBMCs served as the source of the TCR library. Arm-PCR of CDR3 regions and iRepertoire HTBI primers were used to build TCR beta libraries. TCRdb passed the multiplex PCR reads through MiXCR, listing each CDR3 protein once. The sample has roughly 410,000 distinct CDR3 sequences; roughly 15% are singletons. The same sample was also used in a study of T cells in Graves' hyperthyroidism and ophthalmopathy.

This specimen consisted of peripheral blood mononuclear cells (PBMCs), obtained at new diagnosis, from a patient treated with antithyroid drugs. The receptors were gathered from a woman in her 40s with Graves disease.

The table lists this clonotype with many counts. The rearrangement links TRBV27 to TRBJ1-1; perhaps TRBD1 as D (6 bases). Looked up from germline, CDR1 is MNHEY and CDR2 is SMNVEV (reference sequence). Trimming removed 5 bases from V and 5 bases from J, with 18 bases in between. The CDR3 spans 15 residues. The CDR3 DNA follows: TGTGCCAGCAGTCCAATGACAGGCGTTTGGACTGAAGCTTTCTTT. Translating gives CASSPMTGVWTEAFF.

This clonotype was counted between two and nine times. This chain uses TRBV6-1 with TRBJ2-1, with TRBD2 matching over 7 bases. V trimming: 5 bases; J trimming: 3 bases; junction bases outside the gene matches: 1. The CDR3 spans 13 residues. Germline V CDR1 and CDR2: MNHNS, SASEGT. CDR3: CASSRDYYNEQFF. In DNA, the CDR3 is TGTGCCAGCAGTCGGGACTACTACAATGAGCAGTTCTTC.

This clonotype has ten or more counts. The chain joins TRBV7-2 to TRBJ1-5; TRBD1 is a possible D gene (6 bases). The CDR3 extends over 16 amino acids. Germline CDR1 reads SGHTA; CDR2 reads FQGNSA. V lost 1 base to trimming and J lost 5 bases, with 15 bases between them. The CDR3 reads CASSLDVSQGHQPQHF. CDR3 sequence (DNA): TGTGCCAGCAGCTTAGACGTTTCACAGGGCCATCAGCCCCAGCATTTT. Filled out from reference TRBV7-2 and TRBJ1-5, the complete variable domain reads GAGVSQSPSNKVTEKGKDVELRCDPISGHTALYWYRQSLGQGLEFLIYFQGNSAPDKSGLPSDRFSAERTGGSVSTLTIQRTQQEDSAVYLCASSLDVSQGHQPQHFGDGTRLSIL.

In regard to this clonotype: A clone one base away is much larger, so this may be a read error. CDR3 sequence reads: CVSSIGTSGGETQYF. The CDR3 DNA reads TGTGTCAGTAGCATCGGGACTAGCGGCGGGGAGACCCAGTACTTC. The chain links TRBV19 to TRBJ2-5; 11 bases are shared with TRBD2. The CDR3 extends over 15 amino acids. The germline CDR1 and CDR2 sequences are LNHDA and SQIVND (reference sequence).

The chain recombines TRBV19 with TRBJ2-1, with TRBD2 identical over 12 bases. The CDR3 length is 16 residues. Trimming at V came to 6 bases and at J to 7 bases, leaving 10 bases not matched to a gene. CDR1 and CDR2 from the germline V gene are LNHDA and SQIVND (reference sequence). For the CDR3, the DNA is TGTGCCAGTAGCCTAGGGAGACTAGCGGGAGAAAATGAGCAGTTCTTC. Translation: CASSLGRLAGENEQFF.

The chain recombines TRBV5-1 with TRBJ2-7, with D perhaps matching TRBD1 (6 bases). This CDR3 comprises 12 residues. Deletions cut 3 bases from V and 7 bases from J, with 11 bases between. Germline CDR1 is SGHRS and CDR2 is YFSETQ. The CDR3 loop is CASSSQGREQYF. The CDR3, as DNA: TGCGCCAGCAGCTCCCAGGGGAGAGAGCAGTACTTC.

This clonotype was counted many times. The rearrangement links TRBV25-1 to TRBJ2-2; no reliable D call. From germline, CDR1 is MGHDK and CDR2 SYGVNS. Trimming cost V 0 bases and J 1 base, with 6 bases left between them. The CDR3 contains 15 residues. For the CDR3, the DNA is TGTGCCAGCAGTGAATATCGCGGGAACACCGGGGAGCTGTTTTTT. Residues: CASSEYRGNTGELFF.

This clonotype was counted ten times or more. CDR3 loop: CASSFEPGNQETQYF. Here the CDR3 DNA reads TGTGCCAGCAGCTTCGAACCCGGTAACCAAGAGACCCAGTACTTC. The gene calls are TRBV5-4 and TRBJ2-5, with D unresolved. The length of the CDR3 is 15 residues. In germline, CDR1 is SGHNT, CDR2 YYREEE (reference sequence). Trimming left V 2 bases short and J 0 bases short, with 11 bases between.

DNA of the CDR3: TGTGCCAGCAGTTCAACTAGCGGGAGGGCCGGAACCTACAATGAGCAGTTCTTC. This gives the protein CASSSTSGRAGTYNEQFF. V usage is TRBV28 and J usage is TRBJ2-1; 13 positions match TRBD2. This CDR3 spans 18 amino acids. The trim removed 4 bases at V and 2 bases at J, leaving 8 bases unmatched. In germline, CDR1 is MDHEN, CDR2 SYDVKM.

This clonotype came up many times. This rearrangement joins TRBV11-2 to TRBJ2-7; maybe TRBD2 (5 bases). The CDR3 contains 15 residues. Trimming left V 1 base short and J 5 bases short, with 15 bases between. From germline, CDR1 is SGHAT and CDR2 FQNNGV. DNA of the CDR3: TGTGCCAGCAGCTTAGTCCGCTACGGGAACGACGAGCAGTACTTC. It is translated as CASSLVRYGNDEQYF.